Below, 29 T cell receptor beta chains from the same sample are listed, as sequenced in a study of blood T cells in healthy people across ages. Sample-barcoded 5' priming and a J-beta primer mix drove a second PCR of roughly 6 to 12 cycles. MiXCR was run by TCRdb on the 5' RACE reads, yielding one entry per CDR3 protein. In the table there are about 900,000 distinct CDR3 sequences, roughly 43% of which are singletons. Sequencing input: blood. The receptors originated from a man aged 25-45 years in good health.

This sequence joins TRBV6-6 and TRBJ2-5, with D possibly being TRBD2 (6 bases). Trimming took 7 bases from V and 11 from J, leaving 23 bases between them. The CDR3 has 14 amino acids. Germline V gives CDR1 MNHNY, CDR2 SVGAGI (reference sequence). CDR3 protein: CASTIGLASNEQYF. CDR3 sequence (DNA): TGTGCCAGCACCATAGGGCTAGCGAGCAATGAGCAGTACTTC.

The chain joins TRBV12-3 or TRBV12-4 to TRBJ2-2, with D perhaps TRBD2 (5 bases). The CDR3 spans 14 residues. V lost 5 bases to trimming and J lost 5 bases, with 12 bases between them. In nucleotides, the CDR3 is TGTGCCAGCAGTACCTGGGAGCTGACCGGGGAGCTGTTTTTT. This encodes CASSTWELTGELFF.

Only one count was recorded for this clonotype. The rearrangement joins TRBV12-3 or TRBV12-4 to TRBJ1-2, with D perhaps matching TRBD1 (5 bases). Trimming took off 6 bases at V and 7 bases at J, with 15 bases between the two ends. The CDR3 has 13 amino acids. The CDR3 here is CASRAGTSCGYTF. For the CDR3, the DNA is TGTGCCAGCAGAGCCGGGACGTCCTGTGGCTACACCTTC.

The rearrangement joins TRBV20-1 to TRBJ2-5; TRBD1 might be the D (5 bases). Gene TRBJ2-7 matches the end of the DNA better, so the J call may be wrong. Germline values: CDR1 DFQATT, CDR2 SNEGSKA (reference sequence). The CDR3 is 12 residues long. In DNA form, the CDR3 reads TGCAGTGTTACCAGACAGAATTACGAGCAGTACTTC. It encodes CSVTRQNYEQYF.

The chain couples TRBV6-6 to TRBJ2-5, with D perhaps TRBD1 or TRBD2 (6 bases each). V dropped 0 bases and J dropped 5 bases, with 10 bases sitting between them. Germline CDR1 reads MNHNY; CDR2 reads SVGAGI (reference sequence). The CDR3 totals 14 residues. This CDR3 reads CASSYSLGGETQYF. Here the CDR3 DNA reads TGTGCCAGCAGTTACTCGTTAGGGGGGGAGACCCAGTACTTC.

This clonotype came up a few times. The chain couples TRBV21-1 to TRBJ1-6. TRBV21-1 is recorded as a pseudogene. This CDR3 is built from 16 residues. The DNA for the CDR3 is TGTGCCAGCAGCAGTCGTAGAGGGCGGTTTGCCTCCCCCCTCCACTTT. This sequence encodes CASSSRRGRFASPLHF.

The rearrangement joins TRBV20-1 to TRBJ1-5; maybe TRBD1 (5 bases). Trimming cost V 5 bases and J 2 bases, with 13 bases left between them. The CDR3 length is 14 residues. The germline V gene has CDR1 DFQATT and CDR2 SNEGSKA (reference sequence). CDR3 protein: CSADEGGGNQPQHF. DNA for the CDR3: TGCAGTGCTGATGAGGGAGGGGGCAATCAGCCCCAGCATTTT.

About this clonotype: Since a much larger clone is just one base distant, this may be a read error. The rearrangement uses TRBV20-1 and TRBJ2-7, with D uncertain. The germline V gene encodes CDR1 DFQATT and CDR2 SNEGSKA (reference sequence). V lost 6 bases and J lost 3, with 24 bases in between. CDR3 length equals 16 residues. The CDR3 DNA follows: TGCAGTGCCATAGTTCCTATGTTCACTGTTCACTACGAGCAGTACTTC. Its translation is CSAIVPMFTVHYEQYF.

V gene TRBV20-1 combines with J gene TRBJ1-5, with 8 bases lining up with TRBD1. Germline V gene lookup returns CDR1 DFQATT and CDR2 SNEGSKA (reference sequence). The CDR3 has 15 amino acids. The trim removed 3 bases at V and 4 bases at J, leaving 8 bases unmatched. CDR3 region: CSAREDRGMNQPQHF. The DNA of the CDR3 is TGCAGTGCTAGGGAAGACAGGGGTATGAATCAGCCCCAGCATTTT.

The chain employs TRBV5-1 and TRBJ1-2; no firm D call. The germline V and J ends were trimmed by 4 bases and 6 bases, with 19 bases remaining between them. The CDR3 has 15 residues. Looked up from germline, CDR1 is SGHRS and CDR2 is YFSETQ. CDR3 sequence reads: CASSNGHSFGDGYTF. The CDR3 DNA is TGCGCCAGCAGCAATGGGCACAGCTTCGGAGATGGCTACACCTTC.

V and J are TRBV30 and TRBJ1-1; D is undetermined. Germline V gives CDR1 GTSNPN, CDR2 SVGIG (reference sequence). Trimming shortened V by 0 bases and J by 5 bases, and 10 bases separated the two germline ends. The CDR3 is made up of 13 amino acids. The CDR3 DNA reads TGTGCCTGGAGTGTAGGTCTCCGGACTGAAGCTTTCTTT. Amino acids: CAWSVGLRTEAFF. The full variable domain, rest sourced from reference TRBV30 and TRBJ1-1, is SQTIHQWPATLVQPVGSPLSLECTVEGTSNPNLYWYRQAAGRGLQLLFYSVGIGQISSEVPQNLSASRPQDRQFILSSKKLLLSDSGFYLCAWSVGLRTEAFFGQGTRLTVV.

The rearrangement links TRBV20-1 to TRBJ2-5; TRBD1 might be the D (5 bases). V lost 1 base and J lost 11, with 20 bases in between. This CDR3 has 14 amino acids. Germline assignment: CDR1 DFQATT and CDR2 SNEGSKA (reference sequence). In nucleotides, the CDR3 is TGCAGTGCTAGAGCGCAAAATGGGGCCGGAGAGCAGTACTTC. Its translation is CSARAQNGAGEQYF.

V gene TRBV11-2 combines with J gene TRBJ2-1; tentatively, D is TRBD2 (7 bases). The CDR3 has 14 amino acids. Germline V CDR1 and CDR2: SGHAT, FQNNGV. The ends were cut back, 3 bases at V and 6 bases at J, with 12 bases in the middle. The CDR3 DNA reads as TGTGCCAGCAGCTTTAGCCGGGGGGCCAATGAGCAGTTCTTC. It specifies CASSFSRGANEQFF.

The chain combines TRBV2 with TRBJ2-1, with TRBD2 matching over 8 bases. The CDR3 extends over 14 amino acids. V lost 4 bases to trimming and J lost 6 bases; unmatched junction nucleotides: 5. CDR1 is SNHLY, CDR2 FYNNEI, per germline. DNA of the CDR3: TGTGCCAGCAGTGGCCCCGGGAGGGTCAATGAGCAGTTCTTC. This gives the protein CASSGPGRVNEQFF.

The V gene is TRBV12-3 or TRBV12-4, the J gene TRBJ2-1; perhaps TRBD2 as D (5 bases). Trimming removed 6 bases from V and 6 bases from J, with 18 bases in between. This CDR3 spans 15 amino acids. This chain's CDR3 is CASSPREITSNEQFF. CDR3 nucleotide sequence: TGTGCCAGCAGCCCCCGCGAAATCACTAGCAATGAGCAGTTCTTC.

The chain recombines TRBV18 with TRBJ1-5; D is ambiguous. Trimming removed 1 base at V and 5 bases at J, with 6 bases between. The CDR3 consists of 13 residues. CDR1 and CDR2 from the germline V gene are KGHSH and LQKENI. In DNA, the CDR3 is TGTGCCAGCTCACCACGGGAAGATCAGCCCCAGCATTTT. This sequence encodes CASSPREDQPQHF.

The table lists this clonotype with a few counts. Here the CDR3 DNA reads TGTGCCAGCAGTTCCTCAACCCCGGGCCACTATGGCTACACCTTC. Amino acid sequence: CASSSSTPGHYGYTF. This chain joins TRBV27 and TRBJ1-2; no clear D. Germline assignment: CDR1 MNHEY and CDR2 SMNVEV (reference sequence). V lost 4 bases and J lost 3, with 15 bases in between. The CDR3 sequence is 15 residues long.

DNA of the CDR3: TGTGCCACCAGTGCAACTGGTGAGCAGTTCTTC. Protein product: CATSATGEQFF. The rearrangement uses TRBV24-1 and TRBJ2-1, with unresolved D. Germline V gene lookup returns CDR1 KGHDR and CDR2 SFDVKD. Trimming removed 5 bases from V and 9 bases from J, with 7 bases in between. This CDR3 spans 11 amino acids.

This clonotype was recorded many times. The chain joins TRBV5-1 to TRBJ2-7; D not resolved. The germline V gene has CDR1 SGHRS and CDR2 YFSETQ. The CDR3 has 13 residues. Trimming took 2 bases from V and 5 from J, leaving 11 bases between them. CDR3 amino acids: CASSFGAKDEQYF. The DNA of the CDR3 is TGCGCCAGCAGCTTCGGAGCCAAGGACGAGCAGTACTTC.

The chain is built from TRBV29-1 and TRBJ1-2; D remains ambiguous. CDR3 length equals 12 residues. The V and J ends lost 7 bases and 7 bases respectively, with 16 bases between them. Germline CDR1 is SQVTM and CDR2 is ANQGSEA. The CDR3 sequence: CSGVTVRGGYTF. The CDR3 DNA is TGCAGCGGTGTAACAGTCCGAGGTGGCTACACCTTC.

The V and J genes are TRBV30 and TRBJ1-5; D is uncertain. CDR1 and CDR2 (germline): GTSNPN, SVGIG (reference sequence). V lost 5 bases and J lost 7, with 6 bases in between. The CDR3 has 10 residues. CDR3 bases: TGTGCCTGGGGGAGCCAGCCCCAGCATTTT. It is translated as CAWGSQPQHF.

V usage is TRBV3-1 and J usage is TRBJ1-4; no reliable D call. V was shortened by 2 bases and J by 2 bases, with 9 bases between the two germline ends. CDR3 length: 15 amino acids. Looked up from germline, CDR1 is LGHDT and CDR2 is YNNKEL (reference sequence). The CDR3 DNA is TGTGCCAGCAGCCAACGAGGGATCACTAATGAAAAACTGTTTTTT. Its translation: CASSQRGITNEKLFF.

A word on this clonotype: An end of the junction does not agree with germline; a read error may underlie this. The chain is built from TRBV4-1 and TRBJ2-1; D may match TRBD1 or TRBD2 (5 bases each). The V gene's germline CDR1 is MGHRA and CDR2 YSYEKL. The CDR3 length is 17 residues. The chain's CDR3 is CASSQAPGRSSYNEQLF. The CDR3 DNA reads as TGCGCCAGCAGCCAAGCTCCGGGACGTAGCTCCTACAATGAGCAGCTCTTC.

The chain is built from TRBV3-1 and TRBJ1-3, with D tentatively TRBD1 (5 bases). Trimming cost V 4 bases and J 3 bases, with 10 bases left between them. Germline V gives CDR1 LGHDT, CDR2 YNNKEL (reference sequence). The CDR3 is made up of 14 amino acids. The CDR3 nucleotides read TGTGCCAGCAGCCCCCAGGGACTTGGAAACACCATATATTTT. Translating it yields CASSPQGLGNTIYF.

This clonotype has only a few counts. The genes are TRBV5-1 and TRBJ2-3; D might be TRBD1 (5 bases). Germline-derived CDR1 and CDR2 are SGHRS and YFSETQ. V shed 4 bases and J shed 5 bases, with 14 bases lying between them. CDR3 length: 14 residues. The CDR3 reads CASSPGHSQDTQYF. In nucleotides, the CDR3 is TGCGCCAGCAGCCCAGGACACAGCCAAGATACGCAGTATTTT.

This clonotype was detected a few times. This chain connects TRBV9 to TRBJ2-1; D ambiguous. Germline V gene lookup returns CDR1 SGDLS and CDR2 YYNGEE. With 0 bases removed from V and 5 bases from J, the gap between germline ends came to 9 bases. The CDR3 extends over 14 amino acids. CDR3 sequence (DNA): TGTGCCAGCAGCGTAGGTCTCAGTCACAATGAGCAGTTCTTC. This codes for CASSVGLSHNEQFF.

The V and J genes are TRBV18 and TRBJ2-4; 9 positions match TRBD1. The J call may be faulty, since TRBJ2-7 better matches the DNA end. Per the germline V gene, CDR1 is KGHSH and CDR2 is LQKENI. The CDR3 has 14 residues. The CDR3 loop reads CASSKTGTGSEQYF. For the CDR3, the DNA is TGTGCCAGCTCAAAGACCGGGACAGGGAGCGAGCAGTACTTC.

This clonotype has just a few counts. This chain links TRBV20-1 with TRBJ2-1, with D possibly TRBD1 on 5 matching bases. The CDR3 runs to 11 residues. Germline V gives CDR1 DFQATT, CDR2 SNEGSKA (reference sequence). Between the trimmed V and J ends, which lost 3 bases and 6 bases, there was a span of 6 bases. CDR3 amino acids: CSASRANEQFF. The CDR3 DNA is TGCAGTGCTAGCAGGGCCAATGAGCAGTTCTTC.

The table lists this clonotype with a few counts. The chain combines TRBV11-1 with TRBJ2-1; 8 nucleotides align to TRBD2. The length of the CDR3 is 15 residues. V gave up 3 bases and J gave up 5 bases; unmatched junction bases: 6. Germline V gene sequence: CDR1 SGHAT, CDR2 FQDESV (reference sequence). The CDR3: CASSLERGSHNEQFF. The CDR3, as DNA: TGTGCCAGCAGCTTGGAGCGGGGGAGCCACAATGAGCAGTTCTTC.